This TCR beta chain was observed in a study of blood T cell repertoires in COVID-19 (dated by TCRdb to 2020 to 2022). Turning to the overall study: Samples covering the acute and convalescent phases of COVID-19 were provided by collaborators in the United States, Italy and Spain. The material from the prospective study consisted of cDNA or gDNA derived from T cells, B-cell-depleted T cells, or PBMCs. Deeply sampled blood TCRbeta repertoires from subjects exposed to, actively infected with, or recovered from COVID-19 were included in the dataset. A freely available public database, intended as a resource for researchers studying the immune response to SARS-CoV-2, is where the repertoires were released. Samples were obtained from the ongoing ImmuneRACE study (first 160 participants) and from some 1,300 subjects provided by 6 global collaborators. Nearly every sample came with metadata listing a de-identified subject ID, COVID-19 status, age in years and sex. Where available, HLA class I and class II types were taken from metadata supplied by the sample provider and were not determined by assay-based typing.

Via the germline V gene, CDR1 is SGHAT and CDR2 FQNNGV. V is pared back by 7 bases and J by 0 bases, with 16 bases lying between the germline termini. Measured from the cysteine to the phenylalanine, the CDR3 is 16 residues long. Only the CDR3 portion is preserved as DNA: 48 bases, with reading frame beginning at the first base. What the work shows at the level of the full study, not this receptor alone: How much clinical and demographic metadata was included differed by source and by participant, and the metadata was provided uncurated.

Each collaborating institution followed its own protocols to collect whole blood in K2EDTA tubes. For TCRbeta analysis, collaborators shipped samples in one of three forms: frozen whole blood, isolated PBMCs, or DNA extracted from either of those sample types. TCRbeta CDR3 regions were amplified from genomic DNA using the immunoSEQ Assay, a bias-controlled multiplex PCR. Under the source paper's analysis protocol: Within the assay, amplification of reference gene primers was used to estimate how many nucleated cells each sample contained. To quantify the absolute abundance of each unique TCRbeta CDR3 rearrangement, sequence reads were collapsed and filtered. Productive Simpson clonality was computed per sample as the square root of Simpson's diversity index over productive rearrangements. Held by TCRdb, this immuneACCESS table contains in-frame sequences only and omits some clones. Under half of the omission traces to an unresolved V gene where checked; the cause of the rest is unknown. That table is the source of V, J and clone size, and D and trimming were worked out from the DNA. Here the sample has roughly 250,000 clones; around 88% occur a single time. The ten biggest clones cover approximately 0.84% of the sample.

Comments on this clone: Which antigen it targets is not known. Within one base of it there is no much larger clone, and no base qualities were kept.

This receptor was obtained from a man aged 25-45 years with acute or convalescent COVID-19. The chain is made from TRBV11-2 and TRBJ1-3; 6 matching bases give a weak D call of TRBD1. Sequenced sample: peripheral blood. The DNA is as follows: TGTGCCAGCAAGACAGGCGAGGACCTCTCTGGAAACACCATATATTTT. Its protein reads: CASKTGEDLSGNTIYF.